Listed here are 27 T cell receptor beta chains from one sample, sequenced in a study of T cell therapy after organ transplantation. Their antigen targets remain unknown. The time point was: 20-29 weeks after completion of therapy. Here immunoSEQ multiplex PCR was the method, and the copy in TCRdb shows in-frame clones only, minus some. The sample gives about 18,000 clones, 85% of which show up once; 30% to 35% is in the top ten. The starting material was CD8+ T cells from blood, obtained after autologous CMV-specific T cell therapy. These receptors all come from a human patient who had received a solid organ transplant and had CMV disease. Some T cells may have come from the graft donor.

V gene TRBV9 combines with J gene TRBJ2-3; weak D call: TRBD2 (5 bases). The ends were cut back, 0 bases at V and 0 bases at J, with 8 bases in the middle. The germline CDR1 and CDR2 sequences are SGDLS and YYNGEE. The CDR3 contains 15 residues. The CDR3 region is CASSVGETSTDTQYF. The CDR3 DNA follows: TGTGCCAGCAGCGTAGGGGAGACTAGCACAGATACGCAGTATTTT.

The chain has TRBV27 and TRBJ2-5; D remains unclear. Trimming removed 0 bases at V and 5 bases at J, with 13 bases between. This CDR3 is 15 amino acids long. Germline loops: CDR1 MNHEY, CDR2 SMNVEV (reference sequence). The CDR3 sequence is CASSLSGKRRETQYF. The CDR3, as DNA: TGTGCCAGCAGTTTATCGGGAAAGAGACGGGAGACCCAGTACTTC.

The V call is TRBV27, the J call TRBJ1-5; 10 nucleotides agree with TRBD1. From germline, CDR1 is MNHEY and CDR2 SMNVEV (reference sequence). The CDR3 has 14 amino acids. Germline trimming cut 6 bases from V and 5 bases from J; bases unmatched to any gene: 4. The CDR3 DNA sequence: TGTGCCAGCAGATCGGGACAGGGGTATCAGCCCCAGCATTTT. Amino acid sequence: CASRSGQGYQPQHF.

This clone was detected only once. V usage is TRBV5-6 and J usage is TRBJ2-5, with D perhaps matching TRBD2 (6 bases). V dropped 0 bases and J dropped 11 bases, with 11 bases sitting between them. The CDR3 has 12 residues. Germline V gene data show CDR1 as SGHDT and CDR2 as YYEEEE. The CDR3 is CASSLVGTWQYF. Written as DNA, the CDR3 is TGTGCCAGCAGCTTGGTGGGGACTTGGCAGTACTTC.

This chain connects TRBV9 to TRBJ2-1; TRBD2 matches at 10 bases. Germline lookup yields CDR1 SGDLS and CDR2 YYNGEE. The CDR3 loop spans 15 amino acids. V gave up 2 bases and J gave up 7 bases; unmatched junction bases: 6. This chain's CDR3 is CASSVTSGDGNEQFF. The CDR3 DNA reads TGTGCCAGCAGCGTCACTAGCGGGGATGGAAATGAGCAGTTCTTC.

This clone was seen more than once but under ten times. The chain carries TRBV19 and TRBJ2-1; 7 bases fit TRBD2. The junction had 5 bases not matched to a gene; V was cut back by 1 base and J by 5 bases. The CDR3 has 15 residues. Germline CDR1 is LNHDA and CDR2 is SQIVND (reference sequence). The CDR3 DNA is TGTGCCAGTAGTATAGGTCTAGCGGACAACAATGAGCAGTTCTTC. This codes for CASSIGLADNNEQFF.

The chain combines TRBV27 with TRBJ2-2; the match to TRBD2 covers 11 bases. CDR1 is MNHEY and CDR2 is SMNVEV in the germline V gene (reference sequence). V shed 5 bases and J 5 bases; nucleotides not matched to a gene: 10. The CDR3 loop spans 17 amino acids. The CDR3 DNA is TGTGCCAGCAGTAGAATAGCGGGGGGGCCTTTGACCGGGGAGCTGTTTTTT. Its protein product is CASSRIAGGPLTGELFF.

The chain links TRBV11-1 to TRBJ2-7; 9 nucleotides align to TRBD2. This CDR3 region has 15 residues. Germline V CDR1 and CDR2: SGHAT, FQDESV (reference sequence). V gave up 1 base and J gave up 5 bases; unmatched junction bases: 6. CDR3 DNA sequence: TGTGCCAGCAGCTTAGGGGCGGGAGGGCCGGACGAGCAGTACTTC. It is translated as CASSLGAGGPDEQYF.

V is TRBV13 and J is TRBJ2-7; D call uncertain. CDR3 length: 12 residues. Germline values: CDR1 PRHDT, CDR2 FYEKMQ (reference sequence). V lost 4 bases and J lost 5, with 9 bases in between. Written as DNA, the CDR3 is TGTGCCAGCAGCTCCATTCGGGACGAGCAGTACTTC. Translated: CASSSIRDEQYF.

V and J are TRBV7-2 and TRBJ2-7, with TRBD1 as a possible D gene (8 bases). Germline lookup yields CDR1 SGHTA and CDR2 FQGNSA. The V end was cut by 3 bases, the J end by 4 bases, with 13 bases between. The CDR3 spans 14 residues. The CDR3 DNA follows: TGTGCCAGCAGCTTCGGACAGGGAGGGTACGAGCAGTACTTC. It yields the protein CASSFGQGGYEQYF.

V is TRBV5-1 and J is TRBJ2-7, with TRBD1 identical over 9 bases. Losses at the gene ends were 4 bases for V and 4 bases for J; bases not matched to a gene: 6. Germline CDR1 is SGHRS and CDR2 is YFSETQ. CDR3 length: 14 amino acids. DNA for the CDR3: TGCGCCAGCAGCCCGGGACAGGGATATTACGAGCAGTACTTC. Translation gives CASSPGQGYYEQYF.

The V and J genes are TRBV7-2 and TRBJ2-4; perhaps D is TRBD1 or TRBD2 (5 bases each). The CDR3 is 17 amino acids. Looked up from germline, CDR1 is SGHTA and CDR2 is FQGNSA. V gave up 3 bases and J gave up 4 bases, with 19 bases separating them. The CDR3 sequence: CASSLVTLRDVKNIQYF. CDR3 bases: TGTGCCAGCAGCTTGGTCACCCTCCGGGACGTAAAAAACATTCAGTACTTC.

This clone is labeled as medium-sized. This chain connects TRBV15 to TRBJ2-3; D call uncertain. V was clipped by 0 bases and J by 2 bases, with 12 bases between them. Germline V gene lookup returns CDR1 LNHNV and CDR2 YYDKDF (reference sequence). The CDR3 is 16 amino acids. The CDR3 bases are TGTGCCACCAGCAGAGATCTACAAGCCCCCACAGATACGCAGTATTTT. Translation: CATSRDLQAPTDTQYF.

V usage is TRBV2 and J usage is TRBJ1-1; no firm D call. The CDR3 totals 13 residues. Trimming pared 2 bases from V and 2 bases from J, leaving 6 bases between. Looked up from germline, CDR1 is SNHLY and CDR2 is FYNNEI. CDR3 sequence (DNA): TGTGCCAGCAGTGAAATGGTTAACACTGAAGCTTTCTTT. Its protein product is CASSEMVNTEAFF.

This chain links TRBV6-5 with TRBJ1-4; no reliable D call. The CDR3 contains 16 residues. Germline V CDR1 and CDR2: MNHEY, SVGAGI. V shed 0 bases and J shed 4 bases, with 12 bases lying between them. CDR3 in DNA: TGTGCCAGCAGTTACTCGAAGTGGGGAAGTAATGAAAAACTGTTTTTT. Encoded protein: CASSYSKWGSNEKLFF.

This chain connects TRBV15 to TRBJ2-1; TRBD2 matches 9 bases. CDR1 LNHNV and CDR2 YYDKDF come from the germline V gene (reference sequence). The CDR3 contains 16 residues. J gave up 2 bases and V 1 base, and 3 bases lay outside the gene matches. CDR3 sequence (DNA): TGTGCCACCAGCAGAGGGGCTAGCGGGACCTACAATGAGCAGTTCTTC. This codes for CATSRGASGTYNEQFF.

This chain links TRBV5-6 with TRBJ2-1; weak D call: TRBD1 (5 bases). Between the trimmed V and J ends, which lost 3 bases and 6 bases, there was a span of 16 bases. The CDR3 runs to 15 residues. The germline V gene has CDR1 SGHDT and CDR2 YYEEEE. The CDR3 DNA follows: TGTGCCAGCAGCTCCGGTCCCGACAGCACCAATGAGCAGTTCTTC. Residues: CASSSGPDSTNEQFF.

The chain combines TRBV2 with TRBJ1-1, with a weak D call TRBD1 (5 bases). Germline CDR1 and CDR2: SNHLY and FYNNEI. Deletions cut 5 bases from V and 0 bases from J, with 13 bases between. The CDR3 has 15 amino acids. The CDR3 spells CASSLPGGLNTEAFF. DNA for the CDR3: TGTGCCAGCAGTCTTCCCGGGGGGTTGAACACTGAAGCTTTCTTT.

This rearrangement joins TRBV27 to TRBJ1-1, with a weak D call TRBD1 (6 bases). V lost 3 bases, J lost 8 bases, and 19 bases lay in between. Germline V gene lookup returns CDR1 MNHEY and CDR2 SMNVEV (reference sequence). This CDR3 is built from 15 residues. CDR3 sequence reads: CASSLSRGPIPEAFF. CDR3 coding DNA: TGTGCCAGCAGTTTGTCCAGGGGACCAATCCCCGAAGCTTTCTTT.

J is TRBJ2-7 and V is TRBV4-3; maybe TRBD1 (5 bases). The CDR3 extends over 16 amino acids. Deletions cut 1 base from V and 3 bases from J, with 16 bases between. The germline V gene encodes CDR1 LGHNA and CDR2 YSLEER. CDR3 amino acids: CASSQGFGQEDYEQYF. In nucleotides, the CDR3 is TGCGCCAGCAGCCAAGGGTTCGGACAAGAGGACTACGAGCAGTACTTC.

This sequence joins TRBV4-3 and TRBJ2-3; 10 bases are shared with TRBD2. Germline V gene sequence: CDR1 LGHNA, CDR2 YSLEER. CDR3 length equals 16 residues. V was clipped by 1 base and J by 9 bases; unmatched bases: 10. The CDR3, as DNA: TGCGCCAGCAGCCAAGCGGAGCGGGGGGGCCGAGGAACGCAGTATTTT. This codes for CASSQAERGGRGTQYF.

V gene TRBV7-9 combines with J gene TRBJ1-2; tentative D call: TRBD1 (5 bases). Germline CDR1 and CDR2: SEHNR and FQNEAQ (reference sequence). This CDR3 is 15 amino acids long. The V end was cut by 5 bases, the J end by 5 bases, with 18 bases between. The CDR3: CASSPMSGLGYGYTF. The CDR3 bases are TGTGCCAGCAGCCCCATGTCGGGGCTGGGGTATGGCTACACCTTC.

The chain recombines TRBV7-9 with TRBJ1-1; D is unresolved. The CDR3 extends over 12 amino acids. Germline values: CDR1 SEHNR, CDR2 FQNEAQ (reference sequence). Trimming left V 2 bases short and J 5 bases short, with 6 bases between. This CDR3 reads CASSLLGTEAFF. In DNA, the CDR3 is TGTGCCAGCAGCTTATTGGGGACTGAAGCTTTCTTT.

The chain carries TRBV5-8 and TRBJ2-1, with D possibly TRBD2 on 5 matching bases. V lost 1 base and J 7 bases, leaving 18 bases between the germline ends. Germline CDR1 is SGHTS and CDR2 is YDEGEE. The CDR3 is 16 amino acids. The CDR3 sequence: CASSLNGSPWENEQFF. CDR3 coding DNA: TGTGCCAGCAGCTTGAATGGGAGCCCCTGGGAAAATGAGCAGTTCTTC.

The chain has TRBV4-3 and TRBJ2-3; tentatively, D is TRBD1 (6 bases). The germline V gene encodes CDR1 LGHNA and CDR2 YSLEER. V lost 4 bases and J lost 4, with 12 bases in between. The CDR3 runs 14 residues. The CDR3 region is CASSLGAGADTQYF. The CDR3 DNA reads as TGCGCCAGCAGCCTCGGTGCAGGGGCAGATACGCAGTATTTT.

This chain joins TRBV5-1 and TRBJ2-1; TRBD2 is a possible D gene (6 bases). The V gene's germline CDR1 is SGHRS and CDR2 YFSETQ. The CDR3 has 18 residues. The V gene lost 0 bases and the J gene lost 3 bases, with 19 bases spanning the gap. CDR3 sequence (DNA): TGCGCCAGCAGCTTGGCCGGGGCGGGGCAGACAATCTACAATGAGCAGTTCTTC. This sequence encodes CASSLAGAGQTIYNEQFF.

This chain joins TRBV6-1 and TRBJ2-7, with TRBD2 identical over 7 bases. This CDR3 has 13 amino acids. The V gene's germline CDR1 is MNHNS and CDR2 SASEGT. The trim removed 7 bases at V and 7 bases at J, leaving 10 bases unmatched. CDR3 amino acids: CASTPTSHREQYF. In DNA form, the CDR3 reads TGTGCCAGCACCCCGACTAGCCACAGGGAGCAGTACTTC.